The 10 T cell receptor beta chains listed next were all sequenced from one sample in a study of shared clonotypes between healthy human individuals. Method: immunoSEQ multiplex PCR; TCRdb's copy keeps in-frame clones and lacks some. The sample yields millions of clones, over 85% seen once. Sequenced input: naive CD4+ T cells sorted from blood. Regarding subset: CD45RA+ positively selected. The receptors were gathered from a man between 18 and 29 years old in good health.

J is TRBJ2-2 and V is TRBV30; D gene ambiguous. The CDR3 length is 10 residues. V was pared by 6 bases and J by 6 bases, with 5 bases between. CDR1 and CDR2 (germline): GTSNPN, SVGIG (reference sequence). The CDR3 loop is CACQSGELFF. CDR3 in DNA: TGTGCCTGCCAGTCCGGGGAGCTGTTTTTT.

The chain combines TRBV9 with TRBJ2-5; D is uncertain. The germline gives CDR1 SGDLS, CDR2 YYNGEE. The CDR3 is 15 amino acids. V dropped 4 bases and J dropped 3 bases, with 16 bases sitting between them. CDR3 sequence: CASSPRARKEETQYF. The CDR3 nucleotides are TGTGCCAGCAGCCCCCGCGCGAGAAAGGAAGAGACCCAGTACTTC.

V gene TRBV28 combines with J gene TRBJ1-1; 7 bases are a match to TRBD1. This CDR3 spans 14 amino acids. CDR1 is MDHEN, CDR2 SYDVKM, per germline. V lost 7 bases and J lost 4; bases outside the gene matches: 9. The chain's CDR3 is CASIATGRITEAFF. The CDR3, as DNA: TGTGCCAGCATTGCGACAGGGAGGATCACTGAAGCTTTCTTT.

The chain is built from TRBV7-9 and TRBJ2-2, with TRBD2 matching 7 bases. CDR1 SEHNR and CDR2 FQNEAQ come from the germline V gene (reference sequence). The V segment lost 4 bases and the J segment 7 bases; nucleotides outside the gene matches: 6. The CDR3 spans 14 residues. In DNA form, the CDR3 reads TGTGCCAGCAGCTCCCGGGTAGCGGGCGGGGAGCTGTTTTTT. As protein: CASSSRVAGGELFF.

The DNA for the CDR3 is TGTGCCAGCAGCTTTAGTCCGTCGACAGGGGAAGCTTTCTTT. Protein product: CASSFSPSTGEAFF. The chain couples TRBV7-2 to TRBJ1-1; 7 nucleotides agree with TRBD1. With V trimmed by 3 bases and J by 8 bases, 9 bases remained unmatched. The CDR3 is 14 amino acids. CDR1 is SGHTA, CDR2 FQGNSA, per germline.

The J gene is TRBJ2-3, the V gene TRBV7-8; 11 bases are shared with TRBD2. The J segment lost 3 bases and the V segment lost 7 bases, leaving 9 bases of the junction unmatched. This CDR3 is 16 amino acids long. Germline V gene data show CDR1 as SGHVS and CDR2 as FQNEAQ. The chain's CDR3 is CASTRTSGSGTDTQYF. The CDR3, as DNA: TGTGCCAGCACCAGGACTAGCGGGTCAGGAACAGATACGCAGTATTTT.

The table lists this clone with a few counts. The chain recombines TRBV18 with TRBJ1-1, with 11 bases lining up with TRBD1. CDR3 length equals 16 residues. Unmatched junction bases numbered 4, after V lost 0 bases and J lost 4 bases. The germline V gene has CDR1 KGHSH and CDR2 LQKENI. CDR3 protein: CASSPPTGQGATEAFF. The CDR3 DNA reads TGTGCCAGCTCACCACCGACAGGACAGGGGGCCACTGAAGCTTTCTTT.

The chain carries TRBV5-4 and TRBJ2-7; 8 nucleotides agree with TRBD2. The junction had 7 bases not matched to a gene; V was cut back by 0 bases and J by 2 bases. This CDR3 is built from 16 residues. Germline V CDR1 and CDR2: SGHNT, YYREEE (reference sequence). CDR3 in amino acids: CASSLVFSGATYEQYF. In DNA, the CDR3 is TGTGCCAGCAGCTTGGTCTTTAGCGGGGCTACCTACGAGCAGTACTTC.

This chain uses TRBV28 with TRBJ2-7; no clear D. Germline CDR1 is MDHEN and CDR2 is SYDVKM. V was pared by 2 bases and J by 0 bases, with 11 bases between. The CDR3 covers 15 residues. The chain's CDR3 is CASSLAGRPSYEQYF. CDR3 bases: TGTGCCAGCAGTTTAGCAGGCAGACCCTCCTACGAGCAGTACTTC.

The chain joins TRBV6-5 to TRBJ1-5, with D possibly TRBD1 on 5 matching bases. V was shortened by 5 bases and J by 13 bases, with 12 bases between the two germline ends. The germline V gene has CDR1 MNHEY and CDR2 SVGAGI. The CDR3 consists of 11 residues. The CDR3 DNA is TGTGCCAGCAGTAATCCGGGACCACAGCATTTT. It specifies CASSNPGPQHF.